A selection of T cell receptor beta chains follows, all from one sample in a study of neoadjuvant nivolumab and ipilimumab in lung cancer. Generated by immunoSEQ multiplex PCR, the TCRdb table keeps only in-frame clones and is missing some. The sample shows about 28,000 clones, more than 80% of them seen only once. The starting material was tumor tissue, obtained after neoadjuvant nivolumab, alone or with ipilimumab, at or shortly before surgery. These receptors were taken from an adult with non-small cell lung cancer. Each CDR3 is given with its conserved first and last residue. D genes are given only for firm matches. Clone size is given for some rows only: seen once, a few or many times, or a class if the clone is expanded.

size	V	D	J	DNA	CDR3
.	TRBV7-2	.	TRBJ2-5	TGTGCCAGCAGCTTTATGGAGACCCAGTACTTC	CASSFMETQYF
.	TRBV30	.	TRBJ2-7	TGTGCCTGGTCGACGGACTACGAGCAGTACTTC	CAWSTDYEQYF
.	TRBV5-6	TRBD2	TRBJ2-7	TGTGCCAGCAGCTTGACTAGCGGGGCCTCCTACGAGCAGTACTTC	CASSLTSGASYEQYF
.	TRBV5-1	.	TRBJ2-7	TGCGCCAGCAGCCGGAGGGCCGGGTCCTACGAGCAGTACTTC	CASSRRAGSYEQYF
.	TRBV11-3	TRBD1	TRBJ2-3	TGTGCCAGCAGCTTAGTGGGACCCGGACAGGGCACAGATACGCAGTATTTT	CASSLVGPGQGTDTQYF
few	TRBV7-2	TRBD2	TRBJ2-7	TGTGCCAGCAGCCGGGCCTCCGGGACTAGCGAGCAGTACTTC	CASSRASGTSEQYF
.	TRBV20-1	.	TRBJ1-1	TGCAGTGCTAACCCAGACGTTTGGTCTTTCTTT	CSANPDVWSFF
few	TRBV4-1	TRBD1	TRBJ1-1	TGCGCCAGCAGTCTTGGACAGGGGAACACTGAAGCTTTCTTT	CASSLGQGNTEAFF
.	TRBV5-1	.	TRBJ1-5	TGCGCCAGCAGCTTTTCGGGGACGGGCAATCAGCCCCAGCATTTT	CASSFSGTGNQPQHF
.	TRBV28	TRBD1	TRBJ2-7	TGTGCCAGCAGTGCATGGGGACAGGGATATTACGAGCAGTACTTC	CASSAWGQGYYEQYF
.	TRBV28	TRBD1	TRBJ2-4	TGTGCCAGCAGTCCCGGGACAGGGCTTTACATTCAGTACTTC	CASSPGTGLYIQYF
.	TRBV2	.	TRBJ2-3	TGTGCCAGCACCAACGGTCTTTCCACAGATACGCAGTATTTT	CASTNGLSTDTQYF
.	TRBV28	.	TRBJ2-2	TGTGCACACCAGAGGGGGACCGGGGAGCTGTTTTTT	CAHQRGTGELFF
.	TRBV27	TRBD1	TRBJ1-5	TGTGCCAGCAGTTTATCCCTACCGGGACAGAGTAGCAATCAGCCCCAGCATTTT	CASSLSLPGQSSNQPQHF
.	TRBV29-1	TRBD2	TRBJ2-3	TGCAGCGTTGGGGTGGGGACTAGCGCCACAGATACGCAGTATTTT	CSVGVGTSATDTQYF
few	TRBV20-1	.	TRBJ2-3	TGCAGTGCGACTAACACAGATACGCAGTATTTT	CSATNTDTQYF
.	TRBV7-2	TRBD2	TRBJ2-5	TGTGCCAGCAGCCGTACTAGCGGGGGCAGGGAGACCCAGTACTTC	CASSRTSGGRETQYF
.	TRBV6-1	.	TRBJ1-5	TGTGCCAGCAGTGAAGCGATGGGGGGAATACAGCCCCAGCATTTT	CASSEAMGGIQPQHF
.	TRBV27	TRBD2	TRBJ2-7	TGTGCCAGCAGCCAACTAGCGGGAGGGCCCCATTCCGAGCAGTACTTC	CASSQLAGGPHSEQYF
.	TRBV29-1	TRBD1	TRBJ2-2	TGCAGCGTAAAAACCGGGACAGGGACCACCGGGGAGCTGTTTTTT	CSVKTGTGTTGELFF
.	TRBV5-4	.	TRBJ2-5	TGTGCCAGCAGCTTGAGGGCACAGGCGGGGGAGACCCAGTACTTC	CASSLRAQAGETQYF
.	TRBV14	.	TRBJ2-3	TGTGCCAGCAGCCTGCACCAGAGCACAGATACGCAGTATTTT	CASSLHQSTDTQYF
.	TRBV11-2	.	TRBJ1-3	TGTGCCAGCAGCTTACTTGCAGGGGGAAACACCATATATTTT	CASSLLAGGNTIYF
.	TRBV28	TRBD1	TRBJ1-1	TGTGCCAGCAGCCAGACAGGGGGCGAGAGGACTGAAGCTTTCTTT	CASSQTGGERTEAFF
.	TRBV11-2	.	TRBJ2-7	TGTGCCAGCAGCTTAGGGTACTCCTCCTACGAGCAGTACTTC	CASSLGYSSYEQYF
.	TRBV29-1	TRBD1	TRBJ2-1	TGCAGCGTTGAAGATCGGTGGACAGGTATCAATGAGCAGTTCTTC	CSVEDRWTGINEQFF
once	TRBV29-1	.	TRBJ2-5	TGCAGCGTAGGGGGAGAGACCCAGTACTTC	CSVGGETQYF
once	TRBV5-6	TRBD1	TRBJ1-2	TGTGCCAGCAGATTGACGGGGACAGGGGACTATGGCTACACCTTC	CASRLTGTGDYGYTF
.	TRBV28	.	TRBJ1-5	TGTGCCAGCAGTTATTGGGATTCCGGTCAGCCCCAGCATTTT	CASSYWDSGQPQHF
.	TRBV5-8	TRBD1	TRBJ1-2	TGTGCCAGCAGCTTGGATACAGGGGGCCCTTTTGGCTACACCTTC	CASSLDTGGPFGYTF
.	TRBV5-6	TRBD2	TRBJ2-5	TGTGCCAGCAGCAAGGAGCGGGAGCGAAAAGAGACCCAGTACTTC	CASSKERERKETQYF
.	TRBV6-1	.	TRBJ2-3	TGTGCCAGCAGTGAAGTAGGAGGGGGTACTTACTTCGGGACAGATACGCAGTATTTT	CASSEVGGGTYFGTDTQYF
.	TRBV5-5	.	TRBJ2-7	TGTGCCAGCAGCTCCCTCGGCCCCTGGGAGCAGTACTTC	CASSSLGPWEQYF
.	TRBV27	TRBD2	TRBJ2-1	TGTGCCAGTGGGACTAGCGGGGGGACACTCTACAATGAGCAGTTCTTC	CASGTSGGTLYNEQFF
.	TRBV7-2	TRBD2	TRBJ2-1	TGTGCCAGCAGCTTATCGCCTAGCGGGAGAGGTGAGCAGTTCTTC	CASSLSPSGRGEQFF
.	TRBV2	TRBD1	TRBJ2-1	TGTGCCAGCAGTGAAGGACGGACAGGGGATGAGCAGTTCTTC	CASSEGRTGDEQFF
.	TRBV7-9	.	TRBJ2-5	TGTGCCAGCAGCTTATCCCCCCAAGAGACCCAGTACTTC	CASSLSPQETQYF
.	TRBV13	.	TRBJ1-1	TGTGCCAGCAGCTTAGCAGGGATCACTGAAGCTTTCTTT	CASSLAGITEAFF
.	TRBV2	.	TRBJ1-5	TGTGCCAGCAGTGTCCTAGGGCAGGGAGGCAATCAGCCCCAGCATTTT	CASSVLGQGGNQPQHF
.	TRBV6-4	.	TRBJ2-1	TGTGCCAGCAGTTACCGGGACGACAACAATGAGCAGTTCTTC	CASSYRDDNNEQFF
.	TRBV5-1	.	TRBJ2-3	TGCGCCAGCAGTGGTTTCGGGTCTATCAGCACAGATACGCAGTATTTT	CASSGFGSISTDTQYF
.	TRBV7-2	.	TRBJ1-2	TGTGCCAGCAGCATGACAGAATACTATGGCTACACCTTC	CASSMTEYYGYTF